The next 13 T cell receptor beta chains were all read from a single sample in a study of molecular identifiers for immune sequencing clone quantification. TCRdb itself ran the PCR reads through MiXCR, one entry per CDR3 protein. The data show roughly 300,000 distinct CDR3 sequences, over 20% seen once. The material sequenced was naive CD8+ T cells from blood, with Jurkat cell RNA spiked in. Subset noted: FACS-sorted CD8+CD4-CCR7+CD45RA+ naive T cells. All receptors derive from a human donor in good health. Some libraries in this study had Jurkat cell RNA spiked in.

This clonotype has ten or more counts. The genes are TRBV6-6 and TRBJ1-1; unclear D gene. Trimming pared 2 bases from V and 4 bases from J, leaving 11 bases between. The germline CDR1 and CDR2 sequences are MNHNY and SVGAGI (reference sequence). The CDR3 sequence is 14 residues long. The CDR3 coding sequence is TGTGCCAGCAGTTACGAGTTCCGGGGCACTGAAGCTTTCTTT. Its translation is CASSYEFRGTEAFF.

This clonotype has a handful of counts. The chain joins TRBV16 to TRBJ1-1; 7 bases map to TRBD1. With 2 bases clipped from V and 5 bases from J, the junction kept 5 bases outside the gene matches. Germline loops: CDR1 KGHSY, CDR2 FQNENV. The CDR3 sequence is 14 residues long. CDR3 in DNA: TGTGCCAGCAGCCAAAGCGCAGGGGGAACTGAAGCTTTCTTT. Protein product: CASSQSAGGTEAFF.

This clonotype turned up a few times. The V call is TRBV30, the J call TRBJ1-1; the D is unclear. The V end lost 3 bases, the J end lost 0 bases, and 8 bases lay between the germline ends. The germline gives CDR1 GTSNPN, CDR2 SVGIG (reference sequence). The CDR3 consists of 13 residues. Written as DNA, the CDR3 is TGTGCCTGGAGATTGATCATGAACACTGAAGCTTTCTTT. Translation: CAWRLIMNTEAFF.

For this clonotype: This may be a read error, as it is one base from a much larger clone. The V call is TRBV7-9, the J call TRBJ1-4; D is unresolved. Germline lookup yields CDR1 SEHNR and CDR2 FQNEAQ (reference sequence). CDR3 length: 11 amino acids. The CDR3 protein is CASSLDEKRFF. The CDR3 DNA is TGTGCCAGCAGCTTGGATGAAAAACGGTTTTTT.

Notes on this clonotype: This may come from a read error, since a much larger clone is one base off. This chain connects TRBV6-5 to TRBJ2-3; TRBD2 might be the D (5 bases). In germline, CDR1 is MNHEY, CDR2 SVGAGI. There are 16 residues in the CDR3. Here the CDR3 DNA reads TGTGTCAGCAGTTACTCTTCGGGGTTGGGCACAGATACGCAGTATTTT. Translated: CVSSYSSGLGTDTQYF.

Notes on this clonotype: An end of the junction does not agree with germline; a read error may underlie this. The chain recombines TRBV6-4 with TRBJ2-2; 7 nucleotides align to TRBD1. The CDR3 loop spans 16 amino acids. CDR1 is MRHNA, CDR2 SNTAGT, per germline. The CDR3: CASPFWPGQSTEELFF. CDR3 nucleotide sequence: TGTGCCAGCCCTTTTTGGCCGGGACAGTCAACCGAGGAGCTGTTTTTT.

This clonotype was seen many times. V gene TRBV7-9 combines with J gene TRBJ1-5; no definite D call. The CDR3 sequence is 12 residues long. V was pared by 4 bases and J by 4 bases, with 5 bases between. CDR1 is SEHNR, CDR2 FQNEAQ, per germline (reference sequence). The CDR3 sequence: CASSSPNQPQHF. Here the CDR3 DNA reads TGTGCCAGCAGCTCCCCAAATCAGCCCCAGCATTTT.

This clonotype has just a few counts. The rearrangement joins TRBV7-9 to TRBJ2-3; perhaps TRBD1 as D (5 bases). V was shortened by 5 bases and J by 2 bases, with 11 bases between the two germline ends. Per the germline V gene, CDR1 is SEHNR and CDR2 is FQNEAQ (reference sequence). The CDR3 sequence is 14 residues long. CDR3 sequence (DNA): TGTGCCAGCAGCCCAGACAGAACCACAGATACGCAGTATTTT. This gives the protein CASSPDRTTDTQYF.

This sequence joins TRBV5-3 and TRBJ2-3, with D hard to call. TRBV5-3 is designated an ORF whose function remains uncertain. The CDR3 spans 15 residues. V was pared by 10 bases and J by 0 bases, with 18 bases between. The CDR3 sequence is CALCRSRSSTDTQYF. The CDR3 bases are TGTGCCCTCTGCCGGTCGCGGTCCAGCACAGATACGCAGTATTTT.

In its sample, this clonotype was seen a few times. V is TRBV11-2 and J is TRBJ1-1; D call uncertain. There are 12 residues in the CDR3. Germline CDR1 SGHAT, CDR2 FQNNGV. V shed 1 base and J shed 3 bases, with 3 bases lying between them. CDR3 sequence: CASSLAYTEAFF. The CDR3 DNA is TGTGCCAGCAGCTTAGCTTACACTGAAGCTTTCTTT.

As concerns this clonotype: The junction shows a germline mismatch at one end, possibly a read error. This chain uses TRBV20-1 with TRBJ1-5; D not resolved. Germline assignment: CDR1 DFQATT and CDR2 SNEGSKA (reference sequence). This CDR3 contains 15 residues. The CDR3 sequence is CSAHSVSNSSQPQHF. The CDR3 bases are TGCAGTGCCCACAGCGTTTCTAATAGCAGTCAGCCCCAGCATTTT.

Points on this clonotype: One end of the junction varies from germline; a read error may be responsible. The V call is TRBV27, the J call TRBJ1-6; D call uncertain. The V gene's germline CDR1 is MNHEY and CDR2 SMNVEV (reference sequence). The CDR3 contains 12 residues. In DNA form, the CDR3 reads TGTGCCAGCAGTTTGATAAATTCACCCCTCCGCTTT. Its translation: CASSLINSPLRF.

This clonotype was seen repeatedly, ten times or more. The chain employs TRBV19 and TRBJ2-2; D uncertain. Germline loops: CDR1 LNHDA, CDR2 SQIVND (reference sequence). This CDR3 has 14 residues. V was shortened by 3 bases and J by 2 bases, with 7 bases between the two germline ends. CDR3 sequence: CASSMGHNTGELFF. CDR3 nucleotides: TGTGCCAGTAGTATGGGCCACAACACCGGGGAGCTGTTTTTT.